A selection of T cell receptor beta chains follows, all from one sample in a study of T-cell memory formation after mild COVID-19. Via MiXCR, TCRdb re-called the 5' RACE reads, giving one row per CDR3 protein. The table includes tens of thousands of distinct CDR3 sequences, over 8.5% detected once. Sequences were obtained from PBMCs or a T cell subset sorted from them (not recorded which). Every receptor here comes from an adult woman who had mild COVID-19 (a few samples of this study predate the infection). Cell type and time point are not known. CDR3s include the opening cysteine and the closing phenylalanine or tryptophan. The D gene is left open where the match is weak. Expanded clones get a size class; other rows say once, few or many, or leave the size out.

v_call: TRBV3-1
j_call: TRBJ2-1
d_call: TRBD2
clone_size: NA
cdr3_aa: CASSQGLAGGHEQFF
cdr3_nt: TGTGCCAGCAGCCAAGGACTAGCGGGAGGTCATGAGCAGTTCTTC

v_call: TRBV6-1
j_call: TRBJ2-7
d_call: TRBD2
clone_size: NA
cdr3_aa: CASSEAYIRGLGNSYEQYF
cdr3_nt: TGTGCCAGCAGTGAAGCGTATATTAGGGGACTAGGGAACTCCTACGAGCAGTACTTC

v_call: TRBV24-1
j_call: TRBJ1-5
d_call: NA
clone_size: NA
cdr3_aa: CATSGQGRDQPQHF
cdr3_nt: TGTGCCACCAGTGGTCAGGGTCGGGATCAGCCCCAGCATTTT

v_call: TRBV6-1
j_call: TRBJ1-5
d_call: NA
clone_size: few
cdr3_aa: CALGRGANQPQHF
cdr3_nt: TGTGCTCTTGGGCGGGGGGCCAATCAGCCCCAGCATTTT

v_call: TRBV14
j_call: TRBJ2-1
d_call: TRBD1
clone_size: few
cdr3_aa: CASNPIWDRGHNEQFF
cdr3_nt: TGTGCCAGCAATCCAATATGGGACAGGGGGCACAATGAGCAGTTCTTC

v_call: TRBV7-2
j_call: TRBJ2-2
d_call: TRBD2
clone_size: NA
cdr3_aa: CASSPRLGGRTGELFF
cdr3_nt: TGTGCCAGCAGCCCCCGCCTGGGAGGGCGCACCGGGGAGCTGTTTTTT

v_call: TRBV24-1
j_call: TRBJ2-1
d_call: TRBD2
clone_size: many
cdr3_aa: CATSDFPIAGEGNEQFF
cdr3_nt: TGTGCCACCAGTGATTTCCCTATAGCGGGGGAAGGCAATGAGCAGTTCTTC

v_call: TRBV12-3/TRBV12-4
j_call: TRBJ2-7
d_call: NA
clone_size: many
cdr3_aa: CASSHPSGAYEQYF
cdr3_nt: TGTGCCAGCAGTCACCCGTCCGGGGCCTACGAGCAGTACTTC

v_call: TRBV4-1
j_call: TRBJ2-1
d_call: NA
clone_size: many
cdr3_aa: CASSQSPRAGPSYNEQFF
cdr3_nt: TGCGCCAGCAGCCAATCCCCCCGGGCAGGTCCCTCCTACAATGAGCAGTTCTTC

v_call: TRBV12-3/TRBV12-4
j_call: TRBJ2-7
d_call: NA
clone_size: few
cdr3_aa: CASSLVGGNEQYF
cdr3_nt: TGTGCCAGCAGTTTAGTTGGGGGGAACGAGCAGTACTTC

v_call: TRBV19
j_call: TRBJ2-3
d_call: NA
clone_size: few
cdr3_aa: CASSSRGATDTQYF
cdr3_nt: TGTGCCAGTAGTAGCAGGGGCGCAACCGATACGCAGTATTTT

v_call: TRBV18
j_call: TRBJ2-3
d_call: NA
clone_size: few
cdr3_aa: CASSGSGRYTDTQYF
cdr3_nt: TGTGCCAGCTCAGGCTCCGGGAGATACACAGATACGCAGTATTTT

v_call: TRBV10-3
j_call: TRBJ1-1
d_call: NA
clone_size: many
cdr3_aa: CASSGRTEAFF
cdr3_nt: TGTGCCTCCTCAGGGAGAACTGAAGCTTTCTTT

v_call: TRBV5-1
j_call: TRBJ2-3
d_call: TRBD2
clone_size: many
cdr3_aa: CASSSRPGGGAADTQYF
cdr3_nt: TGCGCCAGCAGCTCCCGCCCTGGCGGGGGGGCCGCGGATACGCAGTATTTT

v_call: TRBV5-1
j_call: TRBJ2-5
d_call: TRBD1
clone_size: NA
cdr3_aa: CASMSGQPFQETQYF
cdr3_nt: TGCGCCAGTATGTCGGGACAGCCTTTCCAAGAGACCCAGTACTTC

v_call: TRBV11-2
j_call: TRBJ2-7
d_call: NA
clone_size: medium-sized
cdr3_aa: CASSRGTYEQYF
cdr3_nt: TGTGCCAGCAGCCGGGGGACCTACGAGCAGTACTTC

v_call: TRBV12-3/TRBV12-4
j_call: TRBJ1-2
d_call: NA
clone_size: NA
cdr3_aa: CASNQQGGDYGYTF
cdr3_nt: TGTGCCAGCAACCAACAGGGAGGAGACTATGGCTACACCTTC

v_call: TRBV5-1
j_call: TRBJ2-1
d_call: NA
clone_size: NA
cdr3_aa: CASSGIPGTDTSSYNEQFF
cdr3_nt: TGCGCCAGCAGCGGCATCCCTGGGACGGACACTAGCTCCTACAATGAGCAGTTCTTC

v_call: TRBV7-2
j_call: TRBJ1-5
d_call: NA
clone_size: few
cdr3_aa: CASSLAGHINQPQHF
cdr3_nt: TGTGCCAGCAGCTTAGCTGGACACATCAATCAGCCCCAGCATTTT

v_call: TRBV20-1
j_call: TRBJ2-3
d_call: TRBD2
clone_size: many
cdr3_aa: CSASGTSDYSTSTDTQYF
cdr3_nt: TGCAGTGCTTCCGGGACTAGCGATTACTCCACTAGCACAGATACGCAGTATTTT

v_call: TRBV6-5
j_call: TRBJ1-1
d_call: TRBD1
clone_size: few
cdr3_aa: CASSTGTGREAFF
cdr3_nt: TGTGCCAGCAGCACCGGGACAGGTCGTGAAGCTTTCTTT

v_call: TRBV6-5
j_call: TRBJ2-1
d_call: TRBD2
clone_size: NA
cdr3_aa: CASSYSSGGSHEQFF
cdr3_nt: TGTGCCAGCAGTTACTCTAGCGGGGGTAGTCATGAGCAGTTCTTC

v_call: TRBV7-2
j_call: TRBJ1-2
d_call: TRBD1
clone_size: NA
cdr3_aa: CASSLVVDFRQGGYTF
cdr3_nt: TGTGCCAGCAGCTTGGTTGTGGACTTCCGACAGGGAGGCTACACCTTC

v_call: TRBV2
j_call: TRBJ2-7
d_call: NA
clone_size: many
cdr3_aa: CASSEASGPYEQYF
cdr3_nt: TGTGCCAGCAGTGAAGCGTCGGGGCCCTACGAGCAGTACTTC

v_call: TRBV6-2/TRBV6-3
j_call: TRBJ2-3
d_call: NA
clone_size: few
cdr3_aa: CATTGRMTTLPLTDTQYF
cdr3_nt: TGTGCCACCACGGGAAGAATGACGACCCTGCCCCTCACAGATACGCAGTATTTT

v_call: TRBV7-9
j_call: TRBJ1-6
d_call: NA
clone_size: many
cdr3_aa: CASSHPQGGSNNSPLHF
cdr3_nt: TGTGCCAGCAGCCACCCTCAAGGGGGTTCGAATAATTCACCCCTCCACTTT

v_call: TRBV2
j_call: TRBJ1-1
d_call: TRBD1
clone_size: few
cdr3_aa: CASSGTGGSNTEAFF
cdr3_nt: TGTGCCAGCAGTGGGACAGGGGGCTCGAACACTGAAGCTTTCTTT

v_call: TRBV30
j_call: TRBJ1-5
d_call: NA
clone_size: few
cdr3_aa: CAWSGDAGNQPQHF
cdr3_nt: TGTGCCTGGAGCGGGGATGCGGGCAATCAGCCCCAGCATTTT

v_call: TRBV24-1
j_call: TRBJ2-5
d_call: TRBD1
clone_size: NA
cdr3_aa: CATSAPIGEGQGRETQYF
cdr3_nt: TGTGCCACCAGTGCCCCCATCGGCGAGGGACAGGGAAGGGAGACCCAGTACTTC

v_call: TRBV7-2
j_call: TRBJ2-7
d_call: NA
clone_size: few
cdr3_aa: CASSVRAGGHEQYF
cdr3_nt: TGTGCCAGCAGCGTCCGGGCGGGTGGACACGAGCAGTACTTC

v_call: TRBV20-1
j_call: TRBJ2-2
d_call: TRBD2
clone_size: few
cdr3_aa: CSARTSGLANTGELFF
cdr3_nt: TGCAGTGCTAGAACGTCGGGACTAGCGAACACCGGGGAGCTGTTTTTT

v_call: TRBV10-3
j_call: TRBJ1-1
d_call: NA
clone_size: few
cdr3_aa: CAISESRGTANKNTEAFF
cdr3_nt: TGTGCCATCAGTGAGTCGAGGGGGACGGCCAACAAGAACACTGAAGCTTTCTTT

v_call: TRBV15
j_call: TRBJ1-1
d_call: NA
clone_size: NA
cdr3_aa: CATSRDIGTEAFF
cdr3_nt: TGTGCCACCAGCAGAGATATAGGAACTGAAGCTTTCTTT

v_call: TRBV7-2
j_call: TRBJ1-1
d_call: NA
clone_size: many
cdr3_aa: CASSRLWDGEAFF
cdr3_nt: TGTGCCAGCAGCCGTCTGTGGGACGGCGAAGCTTTCTTT

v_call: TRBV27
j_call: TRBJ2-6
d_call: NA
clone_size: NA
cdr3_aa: CASSFDRGANVLTF
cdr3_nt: TGTGCCAGCAGTTTCGACCGGGGGGCCAACGTCCTGACTTTC

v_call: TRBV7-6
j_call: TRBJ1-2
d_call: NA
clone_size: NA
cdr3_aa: CASSDDSRPNYGYTF
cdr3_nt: TGTGCCAGCAGCGATGACAGCCGACCTAACTATGGCTACACCTTC

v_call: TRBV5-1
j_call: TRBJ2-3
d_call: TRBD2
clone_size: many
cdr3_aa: CASSLGLAGVADTQYF
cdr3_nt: TGCGCCAGCAGCTTGGGACTAGCGGGAGTTGCAGATACGCAGTATTTT

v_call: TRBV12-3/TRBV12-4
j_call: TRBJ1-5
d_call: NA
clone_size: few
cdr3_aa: CASSFRINQPQHF
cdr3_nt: TGTGCCAGCAGTTTCCGGATAAATCAGCCCCAGCATTTT

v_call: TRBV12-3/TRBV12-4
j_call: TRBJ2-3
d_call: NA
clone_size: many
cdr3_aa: CASSHEFGRPDTQYF
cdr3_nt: TGTGCCAGCAGTCACGAGTTCGGAAGGCCAGATACGCAGTATTTT

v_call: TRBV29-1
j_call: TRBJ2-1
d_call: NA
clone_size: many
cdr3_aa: CSVGGDQRSYNEQFF
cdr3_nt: TGCAGCGTTGGGGGGGACCAACGATCCTACAATGAGCAGTTCTTC

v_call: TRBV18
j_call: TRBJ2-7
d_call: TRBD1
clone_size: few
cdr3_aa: CASSQGTGRSSYEQYF
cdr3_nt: TGTGCCAGCTCACAGGGGACAGGGAGGAGCTCCTACGAGCAGTACTTC

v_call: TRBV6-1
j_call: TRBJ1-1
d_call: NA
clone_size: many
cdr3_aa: CASSHELNTEAFF
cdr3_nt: TGTGCCAGCAGCCACGAGCTAAACACTGAAGCTTTCTTT

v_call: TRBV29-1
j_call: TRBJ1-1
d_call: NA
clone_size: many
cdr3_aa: CSSRRGTVGPEAFF
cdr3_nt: TGCAGCTCCCGCAGGGGAACCGTAGGACCTGAAGCTTTCTTT